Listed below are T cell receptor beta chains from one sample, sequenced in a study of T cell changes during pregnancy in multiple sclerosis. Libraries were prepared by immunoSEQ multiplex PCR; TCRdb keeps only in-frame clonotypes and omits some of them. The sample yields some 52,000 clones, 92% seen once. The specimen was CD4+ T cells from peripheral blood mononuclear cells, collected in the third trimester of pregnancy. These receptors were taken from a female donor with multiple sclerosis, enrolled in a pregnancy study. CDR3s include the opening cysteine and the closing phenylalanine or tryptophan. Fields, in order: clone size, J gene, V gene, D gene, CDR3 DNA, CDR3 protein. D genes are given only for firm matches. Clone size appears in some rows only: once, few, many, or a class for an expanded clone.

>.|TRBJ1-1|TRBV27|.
TGTGCCAGCAGTTTATCGCGGGGTGGGTACACTGAAGCTTTCTTT
CASSLSRGGYTEAFF
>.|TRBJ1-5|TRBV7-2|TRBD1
TGTGCCAGCAGCTTAGAGCAGGGGGTTAATCAGCCCCAGCATTTT
CASSLEQGVNQPQHF
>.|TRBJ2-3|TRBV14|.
TGTGCCAGCAGCCCCGACTTCCGGGGTACGCAGTATTTT
CASSPDFRGTQYF
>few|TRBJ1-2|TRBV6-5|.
TGTGCCAGCAGTTACTCCCGACACCTTTATGGCTACACCTTC
CASSYSRHLYGYTF
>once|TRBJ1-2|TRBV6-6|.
TGTGCCAGCAGTTGGGCCCAGGGTAAATATGGCTACACCTTC
CASSWAQGKYGYTF
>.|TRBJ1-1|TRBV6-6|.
TGTGCCAGCAGTTACTCGACCGTAGGGGGCACTGAAGCTTTCTTT
CASSYSTVGGTEAFF
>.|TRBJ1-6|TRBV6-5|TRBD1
TGTGCCAGCAGTTCCTTACTGGGACAGGGAGTCTCACCCCTCCACTTT
CASSSLLGQGVSPLHF
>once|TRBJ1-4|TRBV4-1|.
TGCGCCAGCAGCCATCGACTCACCGGGACAAACAATGAAAAACTGTTTTTT
CASSHRLTGTNNEKLFF
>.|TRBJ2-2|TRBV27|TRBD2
TGTGCCAGCAGTTTGGGGGGGACCGGGGAGCTGTTTTTT
CASSLGGTGELFF
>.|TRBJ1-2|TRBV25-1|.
TGTGCCAGCAGGGCCGTTTATGGTGGCTACACCTTC
CASRAVYGGYTF
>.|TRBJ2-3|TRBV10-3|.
TGTGCCATCAGGATGACAGCGACAAGCACAGATACGCAGTATTTT
CAIRMTATSTDTQYF
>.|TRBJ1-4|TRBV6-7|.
TGTGCCAGCAGTTCCTTACCGACAGGTGGTACCCCTAATGAAAAACTGTTTTTT
CASSSLPTGGTPNEKLFF
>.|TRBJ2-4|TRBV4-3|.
TGCGCCAGCAGCCAGGCCGACAGAGCCAAAAACATTCAGTACTTC
CASSQADRAKNIQYF
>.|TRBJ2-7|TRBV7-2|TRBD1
TGTGCCAGCAGCTTAGGCCGGACAGGGCAAGGGGAGCAGTACTTC
CASSLGRTGQGEQYF
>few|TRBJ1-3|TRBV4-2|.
TGTGCCAGCAGCTCAGCAGGGGTGGGGGGAAACACCATATATTTT
CASSSAGVGGNTIYF
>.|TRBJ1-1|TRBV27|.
TGTGCCAGCAATGTGGGAGGGGGAACTGAAGCTTTCTTT
CASNVGGGTEAFF
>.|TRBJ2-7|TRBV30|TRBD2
TGTGCCTCGTCCACTCTAGCGGGGGGCTACGAGCAGTACTTC
CASSTLAGGYEQYF
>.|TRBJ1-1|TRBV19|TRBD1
TGTGCCAGTAGGACCCGGGACAGGGGTTACACTGAAGCTTTCTTT
CASRTRDRGYTEAFF
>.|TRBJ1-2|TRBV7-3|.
TGTGCCAGCAGCCCTAATGGACAGTATGGCTACACCTTC
CASSPNGQYGYTF
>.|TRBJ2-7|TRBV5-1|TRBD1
TGCGCCAGCAGCTCGGGACAGGGGGCATACGAGCAGTACTTC
CASSSGQGAYEQYF
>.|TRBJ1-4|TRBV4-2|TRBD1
TGTGCCAGCAGCCAGGCAACAGGGGGTGGGGAAAAACTGTTTTTT
CASSQATGGGEKLFF
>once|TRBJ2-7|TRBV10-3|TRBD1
TGTGCCATCAGTGAGAGGGGGACAGGGGGAGGTCAGCAGTACTTC
CAISERGTGGGQQYF
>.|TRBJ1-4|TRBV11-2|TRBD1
TGTGCCAGCAGCTTAGCATCACAGGGGCTTGGGGAAAAACTGTTTTTT
CASSLASQGLGEKLFF
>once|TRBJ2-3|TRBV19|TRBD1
TGTGCCAGTAGTATAGGGAGCGGACAGGGCACAGATACGCAGTATTTT
CASSIGSGQGTDTQYF
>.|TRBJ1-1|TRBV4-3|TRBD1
TGCGCCAGCAGCCAGGCCGGGACAGGGGCACACACTGAAGCTTTCTTT
CASSQAGTGAHTEAFF
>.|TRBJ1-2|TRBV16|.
TGTGCCAGCAGCCAACGGCTTCAGGGGTACTATGGCTACACCTTC
CASSQRLQGYYGYTF
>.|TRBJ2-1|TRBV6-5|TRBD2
TGTGCCAGCATGCAAGCGGGGGGGCTGGATGAGCAGTTCTTC
CASMQAGGLDEQFF
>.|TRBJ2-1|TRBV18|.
TGTGCCAGCTCTTCGGGACTGAAGCAGTTCTTC
CASSSGLKQFF
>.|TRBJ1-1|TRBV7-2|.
TGTGCCAGCAGCTTAGAGCACCCGGGCAGGGGAGCTTTCTTT
CASSLEHPGRGAFF
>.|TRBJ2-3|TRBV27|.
TGTGCCAGCAGTCTGGGACTCGTCACAGATACGCAGTATTTT
CASSLGLVTDTQYF
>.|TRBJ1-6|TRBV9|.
TGTGCCAGCCTTGGGGGGGGTAAACGATCACCCCTCCACTTT
CASLGGGKRSPLHF
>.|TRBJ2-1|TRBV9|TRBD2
TGTGCCAGCAGCGTAGAAATTACGGGAGGAAAATACAATGAGCAGTTCTTC
CASSVEITGGKYNEQFF
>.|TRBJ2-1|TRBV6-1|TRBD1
TGTGCCAGCAGTGCCCGGGACAGGCGTTACAATGAGCAGTTCTTC
CASSARDRRYNEQFF
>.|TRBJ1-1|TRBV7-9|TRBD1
TGTGCCAGCAGCTTGGCCTCCGGGACAGGGGTTCTTAACACTGAAGCTTTCTTT
CASSLASGTGVLNTEAFF
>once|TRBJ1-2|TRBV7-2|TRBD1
TGTGCCAGCAGCTTCGGGACAGGGGATTACACCTTC
CASSFGTGDYTF
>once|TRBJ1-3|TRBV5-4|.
TGTGCCAGCAGCTTTGGGACTGACGGAAACACCATATATTTT
CASSFGTDGNTIYF